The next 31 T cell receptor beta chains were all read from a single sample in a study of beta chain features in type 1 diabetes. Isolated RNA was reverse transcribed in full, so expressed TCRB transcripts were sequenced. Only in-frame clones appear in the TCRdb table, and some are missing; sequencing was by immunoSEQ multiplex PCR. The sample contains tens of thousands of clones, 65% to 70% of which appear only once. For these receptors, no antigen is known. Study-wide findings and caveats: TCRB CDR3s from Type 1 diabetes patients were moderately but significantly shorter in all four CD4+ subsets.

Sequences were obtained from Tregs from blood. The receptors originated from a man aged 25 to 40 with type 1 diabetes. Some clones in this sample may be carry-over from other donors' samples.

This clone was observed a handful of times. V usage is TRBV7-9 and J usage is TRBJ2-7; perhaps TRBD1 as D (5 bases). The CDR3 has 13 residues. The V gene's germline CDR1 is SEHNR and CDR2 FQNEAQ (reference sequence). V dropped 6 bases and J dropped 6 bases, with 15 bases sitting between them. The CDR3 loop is CASRLGQGGEQYF. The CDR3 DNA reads TGTGCCAGCAGACTGGGGCAGGGCGGCGAGCAGTACTTC.

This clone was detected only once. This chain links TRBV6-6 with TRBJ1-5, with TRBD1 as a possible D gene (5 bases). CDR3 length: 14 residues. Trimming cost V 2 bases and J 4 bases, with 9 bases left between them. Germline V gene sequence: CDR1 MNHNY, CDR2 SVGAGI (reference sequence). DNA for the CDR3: TGTGCCAGCAGTTACATGTCAGGGAATCAGCCCCAGCATTTT. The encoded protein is CASSYMSGNQPQHF.

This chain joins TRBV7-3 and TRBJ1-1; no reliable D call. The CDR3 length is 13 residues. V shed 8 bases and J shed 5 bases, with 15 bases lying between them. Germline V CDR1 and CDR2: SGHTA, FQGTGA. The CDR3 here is CASWSVPWTEAFF. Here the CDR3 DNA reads TGTGCCAGCTGGTCGGTCCCCTGGACTGAAGCTTTCTTT.

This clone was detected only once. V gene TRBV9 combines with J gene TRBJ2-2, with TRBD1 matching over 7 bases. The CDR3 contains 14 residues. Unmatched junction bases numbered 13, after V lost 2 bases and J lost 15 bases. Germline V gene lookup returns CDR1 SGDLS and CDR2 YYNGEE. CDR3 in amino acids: CASSVDPNRGRVFF. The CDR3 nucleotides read TGTGCCAGCAGCGTCGACCCCAACAGGGGACGGGTGTTTTTT.

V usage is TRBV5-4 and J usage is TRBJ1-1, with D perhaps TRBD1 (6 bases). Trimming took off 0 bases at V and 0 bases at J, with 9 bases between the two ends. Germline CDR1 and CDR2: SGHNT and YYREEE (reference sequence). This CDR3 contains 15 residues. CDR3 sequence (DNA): TGTGCCAGCAGCTTGGAACAGGGTATGAACACTGAAGCTTTCTTT. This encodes CASSLEQGMNTEAFF. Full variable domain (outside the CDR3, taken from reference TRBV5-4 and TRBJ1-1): ETGVTQSPTHLIKTRGQQVTLRCSSQSGHNTVSWYQQALGQGPQFIFQYYREEENGRGNFPPRFSGLQFPNYSSELNVNALELDDSALYLCASSLEQGMNTEAFFGQGTRLTVV.

CDR3 residues: CASSFGPSGNSYEQYF. CDR3 DNA: TGTGCCAGCAGTTTCGGACCTAGCGGGAACTCCTACGAGCAGTACTTC. The chain is built from TRBV7-6 and TRBJ2-7; 9 bases are a match to TRBD2. Looked up from germline, CDR1 is SGHVS and CDR2 is FNYEAQ. After removal of 6 bases from V and 0 bases from J, the junction contained 9 bases not matched to a gene. The CDR3 has 16 amino acids.

The DNA for the CDR3 is TGTGCCAGCAGAAAGGACAGCCTAAACTATGGCTACACCTTC. Translated, it gives CASRKDSLNYGYTF. The rearrangement uses TRBV6-5 and TRBJ1-2; possible D gene TRBD1, 6 bases. V lost 6 bases and J lost 2, with 13 bases in between. This CDR3 spans 14 amino acids. The germline V gene encodes CDR1 MNHEY and CDR2 SVGAGI.

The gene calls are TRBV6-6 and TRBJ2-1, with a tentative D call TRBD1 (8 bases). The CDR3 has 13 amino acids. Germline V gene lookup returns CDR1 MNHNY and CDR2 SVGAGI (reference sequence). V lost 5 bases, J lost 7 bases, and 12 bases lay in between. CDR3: CASSQQGGNEQFF. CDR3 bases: TGTGCCAGCAGTCAACAGGGGGGGAATGAGCAGTTCTTC.

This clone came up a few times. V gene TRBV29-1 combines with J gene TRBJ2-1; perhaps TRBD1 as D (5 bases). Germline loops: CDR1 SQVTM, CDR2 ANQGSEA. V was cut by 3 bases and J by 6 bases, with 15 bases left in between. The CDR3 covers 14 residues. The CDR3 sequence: CSVEGQGSGNEQFF. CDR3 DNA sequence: TGCAGCGTTGAGGGCCAGGGTAGTGGCAATGAGCAGTTCTTC.

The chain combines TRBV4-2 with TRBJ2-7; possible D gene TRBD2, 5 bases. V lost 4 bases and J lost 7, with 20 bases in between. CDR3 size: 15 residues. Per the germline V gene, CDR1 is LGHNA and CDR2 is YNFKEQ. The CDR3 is CASSPRLAPYEEQYF. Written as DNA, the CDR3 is TGTGCCAGCAGCCCACGCCTAGCTCCGTACGAGGAGCAGTACTTC.

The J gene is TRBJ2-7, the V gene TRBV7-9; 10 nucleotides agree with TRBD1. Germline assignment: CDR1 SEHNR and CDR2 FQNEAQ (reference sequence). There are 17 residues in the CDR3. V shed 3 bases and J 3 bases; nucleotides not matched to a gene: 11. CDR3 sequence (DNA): TGTGCCAGCAGCTTGGGGTGGGGGACAGGGGTCTACTACGAGCAGTACTTC. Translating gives CASSLGWGTGVYYEQYF.

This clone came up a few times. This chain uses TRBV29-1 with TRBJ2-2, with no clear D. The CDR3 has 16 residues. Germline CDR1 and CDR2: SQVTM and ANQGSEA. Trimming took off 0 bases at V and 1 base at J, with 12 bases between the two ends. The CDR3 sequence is CSVEDRKRGNTGELFF. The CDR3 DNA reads TGCAGCGTTGAAGATCGAAAAAGAGGGAACACCGGGGAGCTGTTTTTT.

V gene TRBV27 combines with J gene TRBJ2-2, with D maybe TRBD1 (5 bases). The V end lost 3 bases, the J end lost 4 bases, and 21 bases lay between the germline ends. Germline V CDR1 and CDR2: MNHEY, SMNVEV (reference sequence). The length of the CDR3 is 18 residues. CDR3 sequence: CASSFQGLVLLRTGELFF. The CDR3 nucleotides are TGTGCCAGCAGTTTTCAGGGCTTGGTGCTGCTACGCACCGGGGAGCTGTTTTTT.

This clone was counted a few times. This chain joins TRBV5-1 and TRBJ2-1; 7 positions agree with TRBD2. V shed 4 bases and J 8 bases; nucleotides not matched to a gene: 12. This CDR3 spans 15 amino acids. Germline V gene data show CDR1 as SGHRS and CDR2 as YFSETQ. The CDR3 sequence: CASSPTGTTMDEQFF. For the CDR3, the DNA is TGCGCCAGCAGCCCCACCGGGACTACCATGGATGAGCAGTTCTTC.

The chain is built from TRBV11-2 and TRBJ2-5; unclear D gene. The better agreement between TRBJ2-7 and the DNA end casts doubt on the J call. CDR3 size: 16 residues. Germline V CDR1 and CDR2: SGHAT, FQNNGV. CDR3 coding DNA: TGTGCCAGCAGCTTAGAGGTCTGGGCCAGCTCCTACGAGCAGTACTTC. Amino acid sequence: CASSLEVWASSYEQYF.

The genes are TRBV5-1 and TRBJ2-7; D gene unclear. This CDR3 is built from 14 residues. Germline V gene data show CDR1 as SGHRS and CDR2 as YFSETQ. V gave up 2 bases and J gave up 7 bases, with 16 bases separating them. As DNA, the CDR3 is TGCGCCAGCAGCTTATGGAGTGTCGACGGGGAGCAGTACTTC. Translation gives CASSLWSVDGEQYF.

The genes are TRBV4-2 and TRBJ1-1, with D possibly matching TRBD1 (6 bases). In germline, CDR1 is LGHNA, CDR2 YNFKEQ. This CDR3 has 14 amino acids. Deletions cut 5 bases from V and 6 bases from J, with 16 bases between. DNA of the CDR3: TGTGCCAGCAGCAGACAGGTCACGGGCGCTGAAGCTTTCTTT. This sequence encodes CASSRQVTGAEAFF.

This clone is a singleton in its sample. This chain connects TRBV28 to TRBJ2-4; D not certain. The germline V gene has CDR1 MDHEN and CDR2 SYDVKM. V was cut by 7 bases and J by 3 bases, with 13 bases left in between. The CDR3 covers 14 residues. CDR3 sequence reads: CASNSGFVKNIQYF. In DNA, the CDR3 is TGTGCCAGCAACTCAGGCTTCGTCAAAAACATTCAGTACTTC.

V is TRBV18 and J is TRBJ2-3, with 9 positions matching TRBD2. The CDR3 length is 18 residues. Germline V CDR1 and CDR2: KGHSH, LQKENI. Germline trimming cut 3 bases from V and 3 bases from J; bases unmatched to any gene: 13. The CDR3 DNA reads TGTGCCAGCTCACCGCCGCGGGGGGGCCGGTTGTGGACAGATACGCAGTATTTT. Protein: CASSPPRGGRLWTDTQYF.

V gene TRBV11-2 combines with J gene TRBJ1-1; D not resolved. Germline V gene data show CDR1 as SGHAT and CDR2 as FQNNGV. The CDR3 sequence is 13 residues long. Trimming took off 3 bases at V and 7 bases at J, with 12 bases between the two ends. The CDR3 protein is CASSFLQLNEAFF. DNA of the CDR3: TGTGCCAGCAGCTTTTTACAGCTCAATGAAGCTTTCTTT.

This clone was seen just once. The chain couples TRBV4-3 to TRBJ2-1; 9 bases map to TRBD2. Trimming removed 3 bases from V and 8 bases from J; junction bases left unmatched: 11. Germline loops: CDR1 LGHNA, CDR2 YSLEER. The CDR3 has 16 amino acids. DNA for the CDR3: TGCGCCAGCAGCCAGGCGTGGGCTAGCGGGGTCTATGAGCAGTTCTTC. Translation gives CASSQAWASGVYEQFF.

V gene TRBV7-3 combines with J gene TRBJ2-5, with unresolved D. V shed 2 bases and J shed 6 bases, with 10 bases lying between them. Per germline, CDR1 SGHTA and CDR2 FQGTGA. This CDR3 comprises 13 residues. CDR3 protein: CASSLAPSKTQYF. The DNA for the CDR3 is TGTGCCAGCAGCTTAGCGCCCTCCAAGACCCAGTACTTC.

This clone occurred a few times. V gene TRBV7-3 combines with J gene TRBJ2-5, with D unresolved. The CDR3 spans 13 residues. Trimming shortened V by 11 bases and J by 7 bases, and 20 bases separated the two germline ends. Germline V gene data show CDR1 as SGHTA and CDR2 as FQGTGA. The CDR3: CASSTDSLGTQYF. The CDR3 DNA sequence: TGTGCCTCTTCCACCGACTCTCTTGGGACCCAGTACTTC.

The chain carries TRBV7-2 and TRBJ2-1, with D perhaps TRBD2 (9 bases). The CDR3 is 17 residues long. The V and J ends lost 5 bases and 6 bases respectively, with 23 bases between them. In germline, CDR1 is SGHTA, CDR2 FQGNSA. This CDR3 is CASSAGGSGGLRNEQFF. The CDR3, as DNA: TGTGCCAGCAGCGCAGGGGGCAGCGGGGGGTTACGCAATGAGCAGTTCTTC.

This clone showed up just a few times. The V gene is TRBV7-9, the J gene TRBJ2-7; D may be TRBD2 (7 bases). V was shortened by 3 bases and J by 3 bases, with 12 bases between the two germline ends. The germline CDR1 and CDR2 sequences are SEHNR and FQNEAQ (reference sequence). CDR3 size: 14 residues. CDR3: CASSFGGGLYEQYF. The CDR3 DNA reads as TGTGCCAGCAGCTTCGGCGGGGGCCTCTACGAGCAGTACTTC.

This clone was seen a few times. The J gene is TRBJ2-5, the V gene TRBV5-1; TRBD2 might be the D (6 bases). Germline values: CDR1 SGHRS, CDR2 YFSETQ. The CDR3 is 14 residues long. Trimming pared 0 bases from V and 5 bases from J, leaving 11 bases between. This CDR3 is CASSLVGGRETQYF. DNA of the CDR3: TGCGCCAGCAGCTTGGTCGGGGGAAGGGAGACCCAGTACTTC.

The DNA of the CDR3 is TGTGCCAGCAGCTCAAACTACGAGCAGTACTTC. Translating it yields CASSSNYEQYF. The V and J genes are TRBV7-2 and TRBJ2-5; no clear D gene. The assigned J gene may be wrong: the sequence end matches TRBJ2-7 better. The length of the CDR3 is 11 residues. CDR1 is SGHTA, CDR2 FQGNSA, per germline.

CDR3 in DNA: TGTGCCAGCAGTGGGGGACTAGCGGACTACAATGAGCAGTTCTTC. Its translation is CASSGGLADYNEQFF. The chain employs TRBV28 and TRBJ2-1; 11 bases align to TRBD2. The CDR3 is 15 amino acids. The germline V gene encodes CDR1 MDHEN and CDR2 SYDVKM. Trimming took 5 bases from V and 3 from J; bases not matched to a gene: 3. The complete variable domain, with remaining parts taken from reference TRBV28 and TRBJ2-1, reads DVKVTQSSRYLVKRTGEKVFLECVQDMDHENMFWYRQDPGLGLRLIYFSYDVKMKEKGDIPEGYSVSREKKERFSLILESASTNQTSMYLCASSGGLADYNEQFFGPGTRLTVL.

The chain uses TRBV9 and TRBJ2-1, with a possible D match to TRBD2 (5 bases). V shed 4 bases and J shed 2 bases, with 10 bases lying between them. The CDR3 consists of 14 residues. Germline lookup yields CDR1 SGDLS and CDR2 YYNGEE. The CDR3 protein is CASSPGEPYNEQFF. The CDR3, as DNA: TGTGCCAGCAGCCCCGGGGAACCCTACAATGAGCAGTTCTTC.

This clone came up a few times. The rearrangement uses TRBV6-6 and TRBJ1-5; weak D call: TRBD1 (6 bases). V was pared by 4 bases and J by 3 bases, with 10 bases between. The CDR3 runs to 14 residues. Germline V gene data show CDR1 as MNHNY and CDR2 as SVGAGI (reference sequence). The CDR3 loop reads CASSFSGDNQPQHF. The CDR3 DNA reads TGTGCCAGCAGTTTTTCAGGGGACAATCAGCCCCAGCATTTT.

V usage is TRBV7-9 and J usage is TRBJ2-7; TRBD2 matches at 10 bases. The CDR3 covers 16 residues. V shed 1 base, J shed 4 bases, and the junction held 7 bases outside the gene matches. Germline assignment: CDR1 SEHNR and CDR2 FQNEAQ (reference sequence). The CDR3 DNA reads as TGTGCCAGCAGCTTAGTCGTAGCGGGGGGCCGTTACGAGCAGTACTTC. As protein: CASSLVVAGGRYEQYF.